Listed below are T cell receptor beta chains from one sample, sequenced in a study of cytomegalovirus exposure and HLA in healthy donors. Some clones are missing from TCRdb's copy, which holds only in-frame ones; the method was immunoSEQ multiplex PCR. The table records around 120,000 clones, around three quarters of them present only once. Sequenced sample: PBMCs. Receptor source: a man in his fifties or sixties in good health and CMV-seropositive. Both conserved end residues are part of each CDR3. D genes are given only for firm matches. Expanded clones get a size class; other rows say once, few or many, or leave the size out.

size: .; J: TRBJ2-7; D: .; V: TRBV30; CDR3: CAVRRGRNEQYF; DNA: TGTGCCGTGAGGAGGGGGCGGAACGAGCAGTACTTC
size: .; J: TRBJ2-6; D: TRBD1; V: TRBV14; CDR3: CASSLTGGQPGANVLTF; DNA: TGTGCCAGCAGCCTGACAGGGGGGCAGCCGGGGGCCAACGTCCTGACTTTC
size: .; J: TRBJ2-2; D: TRBD1; V: TRBV29-1; CDR3: CSVDGTGVGGELFF; DNA: TGCAGCGTTGATGGGACAGGGGTTGGCGGGGAGCTGTTTTTT
size: .; J: TRBJ1-2; D: TRBD1; V: TRBV18; CDR3: CASSSDRANYGYTF; DNA: TGTGCCAGCTCATCGGACAGGGCCAACTATGGCTACACCTTC
size: .; J: TRBJ1-1; D: .; V: TRBV5-1; CDR3: CASSDLRGAQAFF; DNA: TGCGCCAGCAGCGACCTTCGTGGGGCGCAAGCTTTCTTT
size: .; J: TRBJ2-7; D: TRBD1; V: TRBV10-1; CDR3: CAPDNRQGVKVVVRAEQYF; DNA: TGCGCCCCAGATAACCGACAGGGGGTTAAAGTGGTGGTTCGGGCCGAGCAGTACTTC
size: once; J: TRBJ1-1; D: .; V: TRBV11-2; CDR3: CASSLRGDGTEAFF; DNA: TGTGCCAGCAGCCTTAGAGGAGATGGGACTGAAGCTTTCTTT
size: once; J: TRBJ1-5; D: .; V: TRBV18; CDR3: CASSPREGNNQPQHF; DNA: TGTGCCAGCTCACCAAGGGAGGGTAACAATCAGCCCCAGCATTTT
size: .; J: TRBJ2-1; D: .; V: TRBV7-2; CDR3: CASRVPGGPYNEQFF; DNA: TGTGCCAGCAGGGTACCTGGAGGTCCCTACAATGAGCAGTTCTTC
size: .; J: TRBJ2-4; D: .; V: TRBV5-3; CDR3: CARSLVQGTAKNIQYF; DNA: TGTGCCAGAAGCTTGGTACAGGGTACAGCCAAAAACATTCAGTACTTC
size: few; J: TRBJ2-2; D: .; V: TRBV5-4; CDR3: CASSKTGEGTGELFF; DNA: TGTGCCAGCAGCAAGACGGGGGAAGGTACCGGGGAGCTGTTTTTT
size: .; J: TRBJ1-1; D: .; V: TRBV10-3; CDR3: CAISDGQPKAAFF; DNA: TGTGCCATCAGTGATGGACAGCCGAAGGCAGCTTTCTTT
size: few; J: TRBJ1-5; D: TRBD1; V: TRBV6-1; CDR3: CATWTGDGNQPQHF; DNA: TGTGCCACCTGGACAGGGGATGGTAATCAGCCCCAGCATTTT
size: .; J: TRBJ2-5; D: .; V: TRBV4-2; CDR3: CASSQERDLQETQYF; DNA: TGTGCCAGCAGCCAAGAGCGGGACCTCCAAGAGACCCAGTACTTC
size: .; J: TRBJ2-7; D: TRBD2; V: TRBV4-2; CDR3: CASSQGEGTHEQYF; DNA: TGTGCCAGCAGCCAGGGGGAGGGAACCCACGAGCAGTACTTC
size: .; J: TRBJ1-1; D: .; V: TRBV5-1; CDR3: CASSFSWTLRGTEAFF; DNA: TGCGCCAGCAGCTTCTCTTGGACCCTTCGGGGCACTGAAGCTTTCTTT
size: .; J: TRBJ1-2; D: TRBD1; V: TRBV30; CDR3: CAWSVHSGGSGYTF; DNA: TGTGCCTGGAGTGTACATTCAGGGGGTAGTGGCTACACCTTC
size: once; J: TRBJ2-3; D: .; V: TRBV30; CDR3: CARSGQSTDTQYF; DNA: TGTGCCCGCTCGGGACAATCCACAGATACGCAGTATTTT
size: .; J: TRBJ2-2; D: TRBD2; V: TRBV30; CDR3: CAWSVLAGVNTGELFF; DNA: TGTGCCTGGAGTGTCCTAGCGGGAGTGAACACCGGGGAGCTGTTTTTT
size: .; J: TRBJ2-1; D: TRBD2; V: TRBV19; CDR3: CASSIWSLSGSPLNEQFF; DNA: TGTGCCAGTAGTATATGGTCCCTGAGCGGGAGTCCACTCAATGAGCAGTTCTTC
size: .; J: TRBJ1-5; D: .; V: TRBV28; CDR3: CASSLVEAWAPQHF; DNA: TGTGCCAGCAGTCTGGTGGAGGCTTGGGCGCCCCAGCATTTT
size: once; J: TRBJ2-1; D: .; V: TRBV9; CDR3: CASSVKTGASSYNEQFF; DNA: TGTGCCAGCAGCGTTAAGACAGGCGCTAGCTCCTACAATGAGCAGTTCTTC
size: .; J: TRBJ1-6; D: .; V: TRBV27; CDR3: CASSPGNSPLHF; DNA: TGTGCCAGCAGTCCAGGGAATTCACCCCTCCACTTT
size: .; J: TRBJ2-5; D: TRBD2; V: TRBV5-1; CDR3: CASSFLAGGPEGETQYF; DNA: TGCGCCAGCAGCTTTCTAGCGGGGGGGCCAGAGGGCGAGACCCAGTACTTC
size: .; J: TRBJ1-3; D: .; V: TRBV7-9; CDR3: CASSRGTLSGNTIYF; DNA: TGTGCCAGCAGCAGGGGAACCCTCTCTGGAAACACCATATATTTT
size: .; J: TRBJ2-7; D: TRBD1; V: TRBV10-3; CDR3: CAISGTANYEQYF; DNA: TGTGCCATCAGCGGGACAGCTAACTACGAGCAGTACTTC